These 25 T cell receptor beta chains share one sample of origin, sequenced in a study of prognosis after radiotherapy for stage I lung cancer (TCRdb year 2021). These reads were obtained on an Illumina HiSeq 3000. Two rounds of multiplex PCR on genomic DNA were used to amplify the TCR beta CDR3 region. The first PCR round used primers specific to each TRBV and TRBJ gene, and the primer sequences were filed in Chinese patent CN105087789A. Using fastp at Q25 and MiXCR, TCRdb reprocessed the public reads and kept productive beta chains. Every CDR3 protein is listed once, alongside the most common genes and DNA of its rows. For this sample there are 20,000 to 30,000 distinct CDR3 sequences; approximately 44% appear just once. Around 29% of the sample belongs to the ten largest clones. Sample: PBMCs, taken before or after stereotactic body radiation therapy (not recorded which). Receptors were obtained from a donor aged 50 or older with non-small cell lung cancer.

The sample holds one count of this clonotype. A much larger clone is a single base away; this may be a read error. The rearrangement joins TRBV6-1 to TRBJ2-1; 7 bases agree with TRBD1. With V trimmed by 6 bases and J by 7 bases, 15 bases remained unmatched. Germline values: CDR1 MNHNS, CDR2 SASEGT. The CDR3 is made up of 16 amino acids. For the CDR3, the DNA is TGTGCCAGCAGCCCCATCCCCGTACAGGGGCGGAATGAGCAGTTCTTC. Translated: CASSPIPVQGRNEQFF.

Many counts were recorded for this clonotype. V is TRBV20-1 and J is TRBJ2-2; 7 nucleotides align to TRBD2. This CDR3 is built from 14 residues. CDR1 is DFQATT and CDR2 is SNEGSKA in the germline V gene (reference sequence). Trimming took 4 bases from V and 0 from J; bases not matched to a gene: 2. For the CDR3, the DNA is TGCAGTGCTACAAGCGGGGCGAACACCGGGGAGCTGTTTTTT. Amino acids: CSATSGANTGELFF.

A remark on this clonotype: This is likely an artifact of a read error, given a far larger clone one base away. This chain links TRBV20-1 with TRBJ2-5, with TRBD2 matching over 11 bases. The J call is doubtful: the DNA matches TRBJ2-1 better. The CDR3 spans 16 residues. Per the germline V gene, CDR1 is DFQATT and CDR2 is SNEGSKA (reference sequence). The DNA for the CDR3 is TGCAGTGCTAGAGTTCCGGGGACTAGCGGTCGGGATGAGCAGTTCTTC. Protein product: CSARVPGTSGRDEQFF.

Regarding this clonotype: A far larger clone differs by one base, so this is likely a read error. The chain has TRBV7-9 and TRBJ2-2; either TRBD1 or TRBD2 may fit D (5 bases each). V was pared by 5 bases and J by 4 bases, with 11 bases between. Germline CDR1 and CDR2: SEHNR and FQNEAQ (reference sequence). The length of the CDR3 is 14 residues. CDR3 bases: TGTGCCAGCAGCGACGGGGCAGCCACCGGGGAGCTGTTTTTT. As protein: CASSDGAATGELFF.

This clonotype was seen many times. The chain couples TRBV2 to TRBJ1-2; no clear D. The CDR3 loop spans 13 amino acids. V lost 6 bases, J lost 2 bases, and 10 bases lay in between. CDR1 is SNHLY, CDR2 FYNNEI, per germline. Here the CDR3 reads CASRRTANYGYTF. The CDR3 nucleotides read TGTGCCAGCAGAAGGACGGCCAACTATGGCTACACCTTC.

About this clonotype itself: A read error is likely here: a far larger clone is one base away. This chain joins TRBV6-2 or TRBV6-3 and TRBJ1-6; maybe TRBD1 (5 bases). The length of the CDR3 is 16 residues. Trimming took 5 bases from V and 8 from J, leaving 19 bases between them. Germline V gene data show CDR1 as MNHEY and CDR2 as SVGEGT. CDR3 DNA sequence: TGTGCCAGCAGTGAATCGCTGACAGTCCTGGATTCACCCCTCCACTTT. Encoded protein: CASSESLTVLDSPLHF.

As for this clonotype: A single base is all that separates this from a far larger clone, so a read error is likely. The chain has TRBV6-1 and TRBJ1-2; no reliable D call. Germline CDR1 is MNHNS and CDR2 is SASEGT. With 7 bases removed from V and 7 bases from J, the gap between germline ends came to 13 bases. The CDR3 length is 12 residues. The CDR3 sequence is CASIYGASGYTF. In DNA form, the CDR3 reads TGTGCCAGCATTTACGGTGCCTCTGGCTACACCTTC.

This clonotype is a singleton in its sample. The rearrangement uses TRBV25-1 and TRBJ2-2; no firm D call. The CDR3 extends over 15 amino acids. The V end was cut by 7 bases, the J end by 1 base, with 13 bases between. Germline CDR1 and CDR2: MGHDK and SYGVNS. CDR3 in DNA: TGTGCCAGCAACGGCGGTTGGGAGAACACCGGGGAGCTGTTTTTT. Amino acids: CASNGGWENTGELFF.

This clonotype appeared many times. It may be a read error: a sequence one base away is much more abundant. This chain uses TRBV24-1 with TRBJ2-2, with D hard to call. CDR3 length: 15 residues. CDR1 is KGHDR and CDR2 is SFDVKD in the germline V gene. In DNA form, the CDR3 reads TGTGCCGCCAGTAAAAGTCCCGGGAACACCGGGGAGCTGTTTTTT. Protein sequence: CAASKSPGNTGELFF.

By sample fraction, this clonotype is medium-sized. The rearrangement joins TRBV12-3 or TRBV12-4 to TRBJ2-2; 8 nucleotides agree with TRBD1. The CDR3 length is 14 residues. V lost 6 bases to trimming and J lost 4 bases; unmatched junction nucleotides: 4. The CDR3 bases are TGTGCCAGCAGCGACAGGGGTGGCACCGGGGAGCTGTTTTTT. It translates to CASSDRGGTGELFF.

At least ten counts were recorded for this clonotype. The V and J genes are TRBV6-5 and TRBJ1-1; 7 nucleotides align to TRBD1. CDR3 length equals 16 residues. The germline V gene encodes CDR1 MNHEY and CDR2 SVGAGI. V was pared by 0 bases and J by 3 bases, with 7 bases of the junction left unmatched. In nucleotides, the CDR3 is TGTGCCAGCAGTTACTCGAAACGACAGGGTGACACTGAAGCTTTCTTT. The encoded protein is CASSYSKRQGDTEAFF.

This clonotype appeared many times. V gene TRBV11-2 combines with J gene TRBJ2-1; TRBD2 aligns across 12 bases. With V trimmed by 6 bases and J by 7 bases, 4 bases remained unmatched. Per germline, CDR1 SGHAT and CDR2 FQNNGV. The CDR3 runs 14 residues. The CDR3 here is CASRLAGGRNEQFF. The CDR3 DNA sequence: TGTGCCAGCAGGCTAGCGGGAGGGCGGAATGAGCAGTTCTTC.

In this sample, this clonotype turned up a few times. The chain joins TRBV7-9 to TRBJ2-7; 8 bases are a match to TRBD1. The CDR3 is 14 amino acids. With V trimmed by 5 bases and J by 3 bases, 6 bases remained unmatched. Per germline, CDR1 SEHNR and CDR2 FQNEAQ (reference sequence). CDR3 sequence: CASSHRDRNYEQYF. Here the CDR3 DNA reads TGTGCCAGCAGCCACCGGGACAGGAACTACGAGCAGTACTTC.

J is TRBJ1-6 and V is TRBV28, with 8 bases that match TRBD1. Germline V lookup: CDR1 MDHEN, CDR2 SYDVKM. The CDR3 spans 16 residues. The CDR3 nucleotides are TGTGTCAGAAGACCGCCGACAGGGGCGGGGAATTCACCCCTCCACTTT. It encodes CVRRPPTGAGNSPLHF.

This clonotype has at least ten counts. The V gene is TRBV6-1, the J gene TRBJ1-4; D remains ambiguous. CDR3 size: 13 residues. Trimming took off 5 bases at V and 5 bases at J, with 9 bases between the two ends. Germline-derived CDR1 and CDR2 are MNHNS and SASEGT. The CDR3 region has the DNA TGTGCCAGCAGTTACCGGACGAATGAAAAACTGTTTTTT. Protein product: CASSYRTNEKLFF.

This clonotype was detected many times. V gene TRBV24-1 combines with J gene TRBJ2-2; D gene unclear. V was clipped by 1 base and J by 3 bases, with 8 bases between them. The CDR3 runs 15 residues. From germline, CDR1 is KGHDR and CDR2 SFDVKD. The CDR3, as DNA: TGTGCCACCAGTGATTTACATCAGGACACCGGGGAGCTGTTTTTT. This codes for CATSDLHQDTGELFF.

This clonotype occurred many times. The V gene is TRBV10-3, the J gene TRBJ2-7; D might be TRBD2 (5 bases). The CDR3 extends over 14 amino acids. Trimming stripped 4 bases from V and 2 bases from J, with 12 bases between. CDR1 is ENHRY and CDR2 is SYGVKD in the germline V gene. The CDR3 is CAISGRTGTYEQYF. The CDR3 nucleotides are TGTGCCATCAGTGGACGGACGGGAACCTACGAGCAGTACTTC.

This clonotype was seen ten or more times. The rearrangement uses TRBV27 and TRBJ2-5; D might be TRBD1 (5 bases). V was clipped by 0 bases and J by 4 bases, with 12 bases between them. CDR1 MNHEY and CDR2 SMNVEV come from the germline V gene (reference sequence). The CDR3 has 15 residues. DNA for the CDR3: TGTGCCAGCAGTTTATCCTCAGGGCGACGAGAGACCCAGTACTTC. It yields the protein CASSLSSGRRETQYF.

This clonotype was seen many times. The chain recombines TRBV19 with TRBJ2-2, with no clear D. Per germline, CDR1 LNHDA and CDR2 SQIVND (reference sequence). The CDR3 contains 12 residues. The V end was cut by 5 bases, the J end by 8 bases, with 9 bases between. CDR3 coding DNA: TGTGCCAGTAGTCAACTCCTAGGGGAGCTGTTTTTT. Its translation is CASSQLLGELFF.

The genes are TRBV5-1 and TRBJ2-1; TRBD1 is a possible D gene (6 bases). This CDR3 comprises 15 residues. The germline gives CDR1 SGHRS, CDR2 YFSETQ. V lost 6 bases, J lost 9 bases, and 22 bases lay in between. The DNA of the CDR3 is TGCGCCAGCAAGCCCCCCTCCAGGGGACCAAGTGAGCAGTTCTTC. Amino acid sequence: CASKPPSRGPSEQFF.

The chain recombines TRBV5-1 with TRBJ2-2; D not certain. The CDR3 runs to 14 residues. V lost 0 bases, J lost 2 bases, and 5 bases lay in between. Per germline, CDR1 SGHRS and CDR2 YFSETQ. CDR3 sequence reads: CASSLEINTGELFF. The CDR3 DNA sequence: TGCGCCAGCAGCTTGGAGATAAACACCGGGGAGCTGTTTTTT.

Ten or more counts support this clonotype. V is TRBV6-1 and J is TRBJ2-1; D unclear. The CDR3 contains 15 residues. Germline V gene sequence: CDR1 MNHNS, CDR2 SASEGT. V was shortened by 9 bases and J by 9 bases, with 24 bases between the two germline ends. The CDR3 loop is CASKTMGLPISEQFF. CDR3 DNA sequence: TGTGCCAGTAAAACTATGGGCCTCCCAATAAGTGAGCAGTTCTTC.

Many counts were recorded for this clonotype. V and J are TRBV12-3 or TRBV12-4 and TRBJ2-1; the D gene could be TRBD1 or TRBD2 (6 bases each). The germline V and J ends were trimmed by 5 bases and 9 bases, with 17 bases remaining between them. This CDR3 is built from 14 residues. Here the CDR3 reads CASSPRGAASEQFF. The CDR3 bases are TGTGCCAGCAGTCCGAGGGGGGCGGCCAGTGAGCAGTTCTTC.

To note about this clonotype: This sequence is one base from a far larger clone and is likely a read error. The V gene is TRBV6-1, the J gene TRBJ2-2, with 10 bases aligning to TRBD1. This CDR3 spans 15 amino acids. After removal of 7 bases from V and 3 bases from J, the junction contained 5 bases not matched to a gene. In germline, CDR1 is MNHNS, CDR2 SASEGT. The CDR3 is CASIYGTGDTGELFF. The DNA of the CDR3 is TGTGCCAGCATCTACGGGACAGGGGACACCGGGGAGCTGTTTTTT.

The genes are TRBV6-4 and TRBJ2-3; D is unclear. V was pared by 8 bases and J by 2 bases, with 11 bases between. CDR3 length: 13 residues. The germline gives CDR1 MRHNA, CDR2 SNTAGT. Written as DNA, the CDR3 is TGTGCCAGCGCCGCAAAGCCCACAGATACGCAGTATTTT. This codes for CASAAKPTDTQYF.